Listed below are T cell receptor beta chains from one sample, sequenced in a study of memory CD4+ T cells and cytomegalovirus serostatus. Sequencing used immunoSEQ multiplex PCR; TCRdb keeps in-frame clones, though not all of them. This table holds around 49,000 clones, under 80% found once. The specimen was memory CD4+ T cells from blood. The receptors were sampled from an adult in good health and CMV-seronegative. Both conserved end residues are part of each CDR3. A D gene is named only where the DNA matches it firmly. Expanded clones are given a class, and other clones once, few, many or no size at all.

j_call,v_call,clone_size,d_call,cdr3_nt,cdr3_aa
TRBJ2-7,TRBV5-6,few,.,TGTGCCAGCAGCCCGACAGGGAGGTACGAGCAGTACTTC,CASSPTGRYEQYF
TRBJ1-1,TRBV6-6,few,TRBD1,TGTGCCAGCAATCAGGGACAGATGAACACTGAAGCTTTCTTT,CASNQGQMNTEAFF
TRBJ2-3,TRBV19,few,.,TGTGCCAGTAGTTTCACGACATCCGATACGCAGTATTTT,CASSFTTSDTQYF
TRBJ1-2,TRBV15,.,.,TGTGCCACCAGCAGATCACTGACAGATGGCTACACCTTC,CATSRSLTDGYTF
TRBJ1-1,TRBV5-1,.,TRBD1,TGCGCCAGCAGCTTTTTAGGGACAGGGGTAGGGACTGAAGCTTTCTTT,CASSFLGTGVGTEAFF
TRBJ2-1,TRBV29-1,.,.,TGCAGCGTCCGGCGGAACTACAATGAGCAGTTCTTC,CSVRRNYNEQFF
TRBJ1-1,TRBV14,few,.,TGTGCCAGCAGCCAAGTATTCGGGGGCACTGAAGCTTTCTTT,CASSQVFGGTEAFF
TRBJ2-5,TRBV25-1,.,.,TGTGCCAGCAGTGAATTAGGGGGTCGAGAGACCCAGTACTTC,CASSELGGRETQYF
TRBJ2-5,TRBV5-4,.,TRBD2,TGTGCCAGCAGCTTGGGGGTAGCGGGATCGTCAGAGACCCAGTACTTC,CASSLGVAGSSETQYF
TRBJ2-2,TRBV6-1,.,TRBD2,TGTGCCAGCAGGCCTAGCGGGAGTAACACCGGGGAGCTGTTTTTT,CASRPSGSNTGELFF
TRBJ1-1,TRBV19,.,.,TGTGCCAGTAGTACCCGACGGGTAATGAACACTGAAGCTTTCTTT,CASSTRRVMNTEAFF
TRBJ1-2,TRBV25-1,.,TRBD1,TGTGCCAGCAGTCAGGGGGCGTGGGGCTACACCTTC,CASSQGAWGYTF
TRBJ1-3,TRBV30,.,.,TGTGCCTGGAGCCCCTCTGGAAACACCATATATTTT,CAWSPSGNTIYF
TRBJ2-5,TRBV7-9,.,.,.,CASSFGPGPQETQYF
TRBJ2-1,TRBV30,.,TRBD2,TGTGCCTGGAGTTTAGGGACGGGAGGCCCTTACAATGAGCAGTTCTTC,CAWSLGTGGPYNEQFF
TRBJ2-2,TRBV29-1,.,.,TGCAGCGTTAAGATCGGAACGAACACCGGGGAGCTGTTTTTT,CSVKIGTNTGELFF
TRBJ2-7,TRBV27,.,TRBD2,TGTGCCAGCAGAACGGGACTAGCGGGAGGCGAGCAGTACTTC,CASRTGLAGGEQYF
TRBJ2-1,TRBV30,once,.,TGTGCCTGGAACAGACTCGTCAATGAGCAGTTCTTC,CAWNRLVNEQFF
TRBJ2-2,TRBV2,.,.,TGTGCCAGCAGTGACAGACAGAGGGGCACCGGGGAGCTGTTTTTT,CASSDRQRGTGELFF
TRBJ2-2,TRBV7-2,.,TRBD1,TGTGCCAGCAGAACTGGCCATGGGACAGCGAACACCGGGGAGCTGTTTTTT,CASRTGHGTANTGELFF
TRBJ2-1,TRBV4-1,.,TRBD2,TGCGCCAGCAGCCCGCGGGAGGCTGACAATGAGCAGTTCTTC,CASSPREADNEQFF
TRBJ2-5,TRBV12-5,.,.,TGTGCTAGTGGTTTGCGCGGCCAAGAGACCCAGTACTTC,CASGLRGQETQYF
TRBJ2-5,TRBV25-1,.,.,TGTGCCAGCAGTGACCCTCAGGGTTGGGTACGGGAGACCCAGTACTTC,CASSDPQGWVRETQYF
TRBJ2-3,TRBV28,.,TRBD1,TGTGCCAGCAGTTCCCAGGGGGCCGGGGCAGATACGCAGTATTTT,CASSSQGAGADTQYF
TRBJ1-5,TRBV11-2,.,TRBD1,TGTGCCAGCAGCCCTGGGGGGACAGGGAGTCGGTCTCAGCCCCAGCATTTT,CASSPGGTGSRSQPQHF
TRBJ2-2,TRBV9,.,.,TGTGCCAGCAGCGTAGAGACAGACACCGGGGAGCTGTTTTTT,CASSVETDTGELFF
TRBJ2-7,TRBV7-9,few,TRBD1,TGTGCCAGCAGCCCAGGGACAGGGGTTGTCTACGAGCAGTACTTC,CASSPGTGVVYEQYF